This TCR beta chain was captured in a study of OX40 agonist ivuxolimab in advanced cancers. Study context: Ivuxolimab, an agonist antibody against OX40 (CD134), was given to patients. Ivuxolimab, which patients received intravenously every 2 weeks, was dosed at 0.01 to 10 mg/kg. Broader study findings: CD8+ T cells averaged more expanded clones than CD4+.

For this clone: What it binds is not known.

Clones were sequenced by immunoSEQ multiplex PCR, and TCRdb holds only the in-frame ones, with some missing. The sample consists of roughly 60,000 clones, around 86% of them appearing once. The CDR3 sequence is 14 residues long. J lost 6 bases, V lost 6 bases, and 10 bases had no gene match. Germline CDR1 reads MDHEN; CDR2 reads SYDVKM. The starting material was CD4+ or CD8+ T cells sorted from blood, obtained in a trial of the OX40 agonist ivuxolimab. This TCR came from an adult with an advanced solid tumor such as melanoma, head and neck, liver or kidney cancer. This chain uses TRBV28 with TRBJ2-7; 8 bases match TRBD2. In nucleotides, the CDR3 is TGTGCCAGCAGAAAATCAGGGGCGGGGGGCGAGCAGTACTTC. Translation: CASRKSGAGGEQYF.